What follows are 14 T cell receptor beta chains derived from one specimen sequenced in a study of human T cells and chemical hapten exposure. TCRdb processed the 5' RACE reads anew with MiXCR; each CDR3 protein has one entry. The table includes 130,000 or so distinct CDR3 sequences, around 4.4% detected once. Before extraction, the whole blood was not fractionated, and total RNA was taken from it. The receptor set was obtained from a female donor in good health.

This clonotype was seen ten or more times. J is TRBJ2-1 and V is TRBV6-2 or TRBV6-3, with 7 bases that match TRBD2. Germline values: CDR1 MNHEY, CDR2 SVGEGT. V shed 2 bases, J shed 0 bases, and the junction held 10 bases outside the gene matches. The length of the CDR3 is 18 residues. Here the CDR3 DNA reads TGTGCCAGCAGTTACACCATAAGCGGGGAGGACTCCTACAATGAGCAGTTCTTC. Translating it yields CASSYTISGEDSYNEQFF.

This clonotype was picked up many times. The CDR3 nucleotides are TGTGCCAGCAGTGCAGGAGCTCGCCACTATAATTCACCCCTCCACTTT. It specifies CASSAGARHYNSPLHF. V gene TRBV2 combines with J gene TRBJ1-6, with no clear D. Trimming stripped 4 bases from V and 3 bases from J, with 13 bases between. The CDR3 loop spans 16 amino acids. Germline-derived CDR1 and CDR2 are SNHLY and FYNNEI.

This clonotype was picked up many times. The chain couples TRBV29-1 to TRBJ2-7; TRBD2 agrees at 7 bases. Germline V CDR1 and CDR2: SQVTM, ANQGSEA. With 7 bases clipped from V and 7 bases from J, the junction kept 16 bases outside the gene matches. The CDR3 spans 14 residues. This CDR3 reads CSAKAGPLSWEQYF. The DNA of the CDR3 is TGCAGCGCCAAAGCGGGACCCCTAAGCTGGGAGCAGTACTTC.

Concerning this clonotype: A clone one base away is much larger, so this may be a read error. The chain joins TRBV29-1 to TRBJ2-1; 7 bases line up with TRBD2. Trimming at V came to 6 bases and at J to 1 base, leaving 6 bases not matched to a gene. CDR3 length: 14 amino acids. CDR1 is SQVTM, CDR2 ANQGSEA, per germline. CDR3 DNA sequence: TGCAGCGTAGCGGGACGGGAGTCCTACAATGAGCAGTTCTTC. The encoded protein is CSVAGRESYNEQFF.

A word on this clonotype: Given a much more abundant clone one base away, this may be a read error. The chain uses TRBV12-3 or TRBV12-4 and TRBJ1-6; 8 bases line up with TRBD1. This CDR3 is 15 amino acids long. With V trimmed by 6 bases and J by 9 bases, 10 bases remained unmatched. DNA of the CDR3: TGTGCCAGCAGCCCCCAGGGGGCGAGTGGTTCACCCCTCCACTTT. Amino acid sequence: CASSPQGASGSPLHF.

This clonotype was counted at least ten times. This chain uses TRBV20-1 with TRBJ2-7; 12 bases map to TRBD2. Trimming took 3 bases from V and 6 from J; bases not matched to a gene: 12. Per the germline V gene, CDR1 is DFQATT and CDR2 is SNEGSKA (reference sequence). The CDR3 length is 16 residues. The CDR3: CSARVLLAGGPSEQYF. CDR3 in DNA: TGCAGTGCTAGGGTTCTCCTAGCGGGGGGGCCGTCCGAGCAGTACTTC.

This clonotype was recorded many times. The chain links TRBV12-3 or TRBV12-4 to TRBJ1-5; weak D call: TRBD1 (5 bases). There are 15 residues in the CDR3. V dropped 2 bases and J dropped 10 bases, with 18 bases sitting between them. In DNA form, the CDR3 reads TGTGCCAGCAGTTTAACCCCGAGAGCTACAGGACCCCAGCATTTT. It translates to CASSLTPRATGPQHF.

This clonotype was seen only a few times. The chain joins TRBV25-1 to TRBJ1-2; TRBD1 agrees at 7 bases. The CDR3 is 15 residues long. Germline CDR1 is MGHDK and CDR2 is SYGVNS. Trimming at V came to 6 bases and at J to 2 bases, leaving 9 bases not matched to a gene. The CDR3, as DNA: TGTGCCAGCAGCGCGACGGGACAGAGAAACTATGGCTACACCTTC. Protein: CASSATGQRNYGYTF.

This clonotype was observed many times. The CDR3 is CASSQDPPPSTDTQYF. CDR3 in DNA: TGCGCCAGCAGCCAAGACCCCCCCCCGAGCACAGATACGCAGTATTTT. This chain uses TRBV4-3 with TRBJ2-3; D is uncertain. Trimming took off 0 bases at V and 0 bases at J, with 10 bases between the two ends. Germline V gene sequence: CDR1 LGHNA, CDR2 YSLEER. The CDR3 runs 16 residues.

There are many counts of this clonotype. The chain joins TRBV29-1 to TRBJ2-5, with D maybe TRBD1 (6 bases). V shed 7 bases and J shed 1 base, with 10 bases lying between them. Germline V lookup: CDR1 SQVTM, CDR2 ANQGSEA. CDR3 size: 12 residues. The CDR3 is CSAMTGQETQYF. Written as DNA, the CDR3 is TGCAGCGCTATGACAGGCCAAGAGACCCAGTACTTC.

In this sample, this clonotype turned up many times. CDR3 nucleotides: TGTGCCAGCAGCCCCAGCCCAGGGTTTGGCACTGAAGCTTTCTTT. It encodes CASSPSPGFGTEAFF. The chain employs TRBV3-1 and TRBJ1-1, with TRBD1 as a possible D gene (5 bases). V lost 4 bases, J lost 4 bases, and 16 bases lay in between. CDR1 is LGHDT, CDR2 YNNKEL, per germline (reference sequence). This CDR3 region has 15 residues.

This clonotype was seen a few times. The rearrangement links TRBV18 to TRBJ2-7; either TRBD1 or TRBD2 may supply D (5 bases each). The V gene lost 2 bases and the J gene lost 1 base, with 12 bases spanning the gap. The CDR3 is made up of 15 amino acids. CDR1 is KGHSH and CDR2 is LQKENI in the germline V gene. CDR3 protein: CASSPSWDPSYEQYF. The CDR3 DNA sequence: TGTGCCAGCTCACCATCTTGGGACCCTTCCTACGAGCAGTACTTC.

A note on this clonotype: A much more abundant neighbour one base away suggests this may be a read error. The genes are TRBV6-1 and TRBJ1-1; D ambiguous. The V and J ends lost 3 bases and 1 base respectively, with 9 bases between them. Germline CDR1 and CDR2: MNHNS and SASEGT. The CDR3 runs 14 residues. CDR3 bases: TGTGCCAGCAGTGATGGACCGTGGAACACTGAAGCTTTCTTT. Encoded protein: CASSDGPWNTEAFF.

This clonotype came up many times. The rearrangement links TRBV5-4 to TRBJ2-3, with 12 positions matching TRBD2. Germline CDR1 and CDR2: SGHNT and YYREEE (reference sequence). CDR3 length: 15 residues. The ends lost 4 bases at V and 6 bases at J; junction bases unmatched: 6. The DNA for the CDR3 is TGTGCCAGCAGCCGGCCTAGCGGGGGGGCGGATACGCAGTATTTT. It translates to CASSRPSGGADTQYF.